The entry below describes one TCR beta chain. The antigen it recognizes is unknown. Per-nucleotide qualities are absent, and no much larger clonotype sits a single base away. The data are from a study of blood T cells in healthy people across ages (dated by TCRdb to between 2014 and 2016). About the study as a whole: In model experiments, roughly one uniquely barcoded TCR beta cDNA molecule per two T cells was captured by template switching. Age-related changes in TCR beta repertoire diversity were measured in the study by deep sequencing normalized with unique cDNA molecular identifiers. The donors were divided into four age groups: young (average around 15 years), middle-aged (approximately 41), aged (around 67) and long-lived (nearly 85). To avoid experimental bias, donors of different ages were randomly spread across the sequencing lanes. Two additional independent replicas of 1 million unique cDNA reads from the same blood draw were analyzed for two donors (one aged 18 to 30 and one aged 80 or older). What the work shows at the level of the full study, not this receptor alone: A strong correlation was found between observed TCR beta diversity and the percentage of naive T cells measured by flow cytometry. Compared with the aged group, the long-lived group had more naive CD4+ T cells, fewer expanded clones and increased TCR diversity, suggesting age selection. Because donor CMV infection status was unknown, age-related changes in expanded clonotypes were potentially confounded. Estimates of total diversity from one million sequenced T cells were regarded as lower bounds and underestimates. Because profiling used bulk unsorted PBMCs, naive and antigen-experienced compartments could not be compared conclusively. Observed TCR beta diversity per million T cells fell roughly linearly with age, and a significant reduction was already apparent by age around 40.

The roughly 39 donors, aged 6 to 90 years, were systemically healthy Caucasian individuals from Russia. Approximately 9.3 milliliters of peripheral blood were drawn from each donor into EDTA-treated Vacutainer tubes. Ficoll-Paque density-gradient centrifugation was used to isolate PBMCs, with at least 7 million per sample. Trizol reagent was used to extract total RNA from the PBMCs, yielding at least 6 micrograms per sample. The percentages of naive CD45RAhigh/CD27high T cells were determined by flow cytometry on a PBMC aliquot from every donor. The library relied on 5' RACE. The sequencer was an Illumina HiSeq 2500. A second about 6 to 11 cycle PCR used a sample-barcoded 5' primer and a J-beta primer mix. Each TCR beta cDNA molecule received a unique molecular identifier from a template-switch 5' adaptor carrying 12 random nucleotides. Each sample yielded at least 3 million CDR3-containing paired-end reads. All of the RNA was converted into first-strand cDNA using the Mint cDNA synthesis kit, with a TRBC-specific oligonucleotide serving as the primer. Following uracil-DNA glycosylase treatment, a first 18-cycle PCR with universal primers M1SS and BC2_uni_R was performed on all cDNA. For the original study's pipeline: For normalization, 1 million high-quality reads, each with a distinct molecular identifier, were randomly selected from each sample. Instead of being binned into consensus sequences, reads that shared molecular identifiers were thrown out. CDR3 identification, clonotype clustering and error correction used MiTCR with a Q25 quality threshold and the strictest error-elimination algorithm. Lower-bound total TCR beta diversity was estimated with a nonparametric unseen species model using Euler transformation. TCRdb trimmed public reads at Q25 via fastp, called clones via MiXCR and kept in-frame beta chains. Each record represents a unique CDR3 protein, reported with the most common genes and DNA among its rows. These V and J calls derive from TCRdb rather than the authors' analysis. In this sample the table shows some 1.4 million distinct CDR3 sequences, 42% of which occur a single time. Roughly 7.7% of the sample is held by the ten biggest clonotypes.

Trimming removed 4 bases from V and 2 bases from J; the gene matches leave 12 bases unexplained. The CDR3, cysteine through phenylalanine, is 18 amino acids long. The retained sequence is limited to the CDR3, 54 bases, with the frame set at the first base. The germline V gene encodes CDR1 SGHAT and CDR2 FQNNGV. The rearrangement combines TRBV11-2 with TRBJ2-3, and 10 junction bases match TRBD2. The sequence was obtained from a young woman in good health. The sequencing input was blood. The DNA is as follows: TGTGCCAGCAGCTCTCAATCGACTAGCGGGTCTGACACAGATACGCAGTATTTT. Its translation reads: CASSSQSTSGSDTDTQYF.